Below are 17 T cell receptor beta chains sequenced from a single sample in a study of glioma-infiltrating T cells. Amplification of TCR alpha and beta CDR3 regions from RNA used iRepertoire nested multiplex PCR. MiXCR, applied by TCRdb to the multiplex PCR reads, yields one record per CDR3 protein. The table shows over 100,000 distinct CDR3 sequences, with 25% to 30% occurring only once. Material for sequencing was glioma tissue, nonneoplastic brain tissue, or PBMCs (not recorded which). All receptors come from a human donor with low-grade glioma or glioblastoma, undergoing nonglioma brain surgery, or in good health (not recorded which).

Concerning this clonotype: The junction shows a germline mismatch at one end, possibly a read error. The CDR3 sequence is CASSYSWGSTELLLKSPLNF. CDR3 bases: TGTGCCAGCAGTTACTCGTGGGGCTCTACAGAACTACTCCTAAAATCACCCCTCAACTTT. V gene TRBV6-5 combines with J gene TRBJ1-6; maybe TRBD1 (5 bases). The length of the CDR3 is 20 residues. CDR1 is MNHEY, CDR2 SVGAGI, per germline.

In this sample, this clonotype turned up many times. The chain recombines TRBV6-4 with TRBJ2-2; 11 bases map to TRBD1. After removal of 5 bases from V and 8 bases from J, the junction contained 4 bases not matched to a gene. Germline V gene data show CDR1 as MRHNA and CDR2 as SNTAGT. The CDR3 loop spans 14 amino acids. The CDR3 coding sequence is TGTGCCAGCAGTCGGACAGGGGGCCGAGGGGAGCTGTTTTTT. Protein: CASSRTGGRGELFF.

This clonotype was observed at least ten times. V usage is TRBV6-5 and J usage is TRBJ2-7; possible D gene TRBD2, 7 bases. This CDR3 spans 12 amino acids. Germline loops: CDR1 MNHEY, CDR2 SVGAGI. The V gene lost 2 bases and the J gene lost 7 bases, with 9 bases spanning the gap. CDR3 amino acids: CASSYGRGEQYF. CDR3 in DNA: TGTGCCAGCAGTTACGGGAGGGGGGAGCAGTACTTC.

As for this clonotype: A read error may be the cause here, since a much bigger clone is one base away. The V gene is TRBV18, the J gene TRBJ2-5; TRBD1 might be the D (6 bases). Germline V lookup: CDR1 KGHSH, CDR2 LQKENI. The CDR3 runs 14 residues. Written as DNA, the CDR3 is TGTGCCAGCTCCTTGACAGGCCCGCAAGAGGCCCAGTACTTC. It codes for CASSLTGPQEAQYF.

A note on this clonotype: A read error may be the cause here, since a much bigger clone is one base away. This chain uses TRBV7-2 with TRBJ1-3; D perhaps matches TRBD1 (5 bases). The CDR3 loop spans 15 amino acids. Germline V gene data show CDR1 as SGHTA and CDR2 as FQGNSA. The CDR3 nucleotides read TGTGCCCGCAGCTCACAGGTGGTCTCTGGAAACACCATATATTTT. Translated: CARSSQVVSGNTIYF. The variable domain in full, with the rest retrieved from reference TRBV7-2 and TRBJ1-3, is GAGVSQSPSNKVTEKGKDVELRCDPISGHTALYWYRQSLGQGLEFLIYFQGNSAPDKSGLPSDRFSAERTGGSVSTLTIQRTQQEDSAVYLCARSSQVVSGNTIYFGEGSWLTVV.

The table lists this clonotype with many counts. The chain recombines TRBV20-1 with TRBJ2-1; 7 nucleotides line up with TRBD1. Germline V gives CDR1 DFQATT, CDR2 SNEGSKA (reference sequence). CDR3 size: 14 residues. The trim removed 4 bases at V and 3 bases at J, leaving 6 bases unmatched. The CDR3 region has the DNA TGCAGTGCTACCCGGGACAGCATCTACAATGAGCAGTTCTTC. This gives the protein CSATRDSIYNEQFF.

CDR3 sequence (DNA): TGTGCCAGCAGCTTATCAGGCGGGAACACTGAAGCTTTCTTT. Amino acids: CASSLSGGNTEAFF. This sequence joins TRBV13 and TRBJ1-1; D remains unclear. CDR3 length: 14 residues. V was cut by 2 bases and J by 1 base, with 8 bases left in between. Per the germline V gene, CDR1 is PRHDT and CDR2 is FYEKMQ (reference sequence).

This clonotype was observed many times. The V call is TRBV7-6, the J call TRBJ2-7; 11 bases fit TRBD1. CDR3 length equals 16 residues. V lost 3 bases, J lost 2 bases, and 6 bases stayed unmatched. Germline V gene lookup returns CDR1 SGHVS and CDR2 FNYEAQ. The CDR3 protein is CASSFRTGGAAYEQYF. Written as DNA, the CDR3 is TGTGCCAGCAGCTTTAGGACAGGGGGCGCCGCCTACGAGCAGTACTTC.

A remark on this clonotype: A much larger clone sits a single nucleotide away, making a read error possible. The chain couples TRBV4-1 to TRBJ2-1; D not resolved. CDR3 length: 14 amino acids. Germline CDR1 MGHRA, CDR2 YSYEKL. The CDR3 bases are TGCGACAGCAGCCAAGAAGTGACCAGCAATGAGCAGTTCTTC. Encoded protein: CDSSQEVTSNEQFF.

This clonotype was counted at least ten times. This chain uses TRBV7-2 with TRBJ2-5, with 7 bases lining up with TRBD2. This CDR3 is built from 15 residues. With 8 bases clipped from V and 4 bases from J, the junction kept 13 bases outside the gene matches. Germline-derived CDR1 and CDR2 are SGHTA and FQGNSA. CDR3 in DNA: TGTGCCAGCGTCCGTAGCGGGCCATCGGGAGAGACCCAGTACTTC. Its translation is CASVRSGPSGETQYF.

Points on this clonotype: The CDR3 does not close with the conserved phenylalanine or tryptophan, likely indicating a read error. V usage is TRBV6-6 and J usage is TRBJ2-7, with 10 bases identical to TRBD1. From germline, CDR1 is MNHNY and CDR2 SVGAGI (reference sequence). V lost 6 bases to trimming and J lost 6 bases; unmatched junction nucleotides: 8. The CDR3 runs 14 residues. CDR3 DNA sequence: TGTGCCAGCAGCTACGATGACAGGGGGCTCGAGCAGTACTTA. Translated: CASSYDDRGLEQYL.

This clonotype was found many times. This chain links TRBV6-2 or TRBV6-3 with TRBJ2-7, with 7 bases matching TRBD1. Germline values: CDR1 MNHEY, CDR2 SVGEGT. V shed 5 bases and J 2 bases; nucleotides not matched to a gene: 9. This CDR3 contains 15 residues. In DNA form, the CDR3 reads TGTGCCAGCAGTCCGACAGGGCAGGCTCCCTACGAGCAGTACTTC. Translated: CASSPTGQAPYEQYF.

This clonotype appeared many times. The genes are TRBV7-2 and TRBJ1-2; D is unresolved. This CDR3 spans 15 amino acids. Germline values: CDR1 SGHTA, CDR2 FQGNSA. V lost 6 bases to trimming and J lost 3 bases, with 17 bases between them. CDR3 sequence (DNA): TGTGCCAGCAGTCTCCGTGCCGCCGGCGACTATGGCTACACCTTC. It is translated as CASSLRAAGDYGYTF.

V gene TRBV11-2 combines with J gene TRBJ2-3; TRBD2 agrees at 11 bases. Trimming removed 5 bases from V and 4 bases from J; junction bases left unmatched: 8. CDR1 is SGHAT, CDR2 FQNNGV, per germline. This CDR3 is built from 16 residues. CDR3 residues: CASSRLTSGTSDTQYF. In DNA form, the CDR3 reads TGTGCCAGCAGCCGGCTGACTAGCGGGACTTCAGATACGCAGTATTTT.

This clonotype was counted many times. The chain combines TRBV12-5 with TRBJ1-5; 9 nucleotides match TRBD1. Trimming took 6 bases from V and 6 from J; bases not matched to a gene: 3. Germline loops: CDR1 LGHNT, CDR2 FRNRAP. This CDR3 has 13 amino acids. CDR3 protein: CASGPDRGQPQHF. Written as DNA, the CDR3 is TGTGCTAGTGGCCCGGACAGGGGTCAGCCCCAGCATTTT.

This clonotype was seen at least ten times. V and J are TRBV20-1 and TRBJ2-7; 9 bases line up with TRBD2. CDR1 and CDR2 (germline): DFQATT, SNEGSKA (reference sequence). Trimming at V came to 6 bases and at J to 2 bases, leaving 8 bases not matched to a gene. CDR3 length equals 14 residues. CDR3 in DNA: TGCAGTGCCGCGGGAGGGCCGATCCCCTACGAGCAGTACTTC. This translates into CSAAGGPIPYEQYF.

The rearrangement uses TRBV2 and TRBJ2-3; D might be TRBD1 (6 bases). Germline-derived CDR1 and CDR2 are SNHLY and FYNNEI. V lost 6 bases and J 6 bases, leaving 13 bases between the germline ends. The CDR3 runs to 13 residues. The CDR3 DNA follows: TGTGCCAGCAGCAGGGGCCTAGAGGATACGCAGTATTTT. Amino acids: CASSRGLEDTQYF.